This TCR beta chain was sequenced during a study of T cells after yellow fever vaccination. At least ten counts were recorded for this clonotype. TCRdb analysed the 5' RACE reads with MiXCR anew, one entry per CDR3 protein. The sample contains roughly 330,000 distinct CDR3 sequences, 3% to 4.5% of which appear only once. Germline values: CDR1 SGHTA, CDR2 FQGNSA. Deletions cut 0 bases from V and 3 bases from J, with 4 bases between. The CDR3 totals 13 residues. This chain links TRBV7-2 with TRBJ2-3; D is uncertain. This sample comprised PBMCs, obtained 5 days after the yellow fever booster vaccination. The TCR comes from a man aged 18 to 29 who received the YFV17D yellow fever vaccine. CDR3 in DNA: TGTGCCAGCAGCTTAGCGATGACAGATACGCAGTATTTT. Translation gives CASSLAMTDTQYF.